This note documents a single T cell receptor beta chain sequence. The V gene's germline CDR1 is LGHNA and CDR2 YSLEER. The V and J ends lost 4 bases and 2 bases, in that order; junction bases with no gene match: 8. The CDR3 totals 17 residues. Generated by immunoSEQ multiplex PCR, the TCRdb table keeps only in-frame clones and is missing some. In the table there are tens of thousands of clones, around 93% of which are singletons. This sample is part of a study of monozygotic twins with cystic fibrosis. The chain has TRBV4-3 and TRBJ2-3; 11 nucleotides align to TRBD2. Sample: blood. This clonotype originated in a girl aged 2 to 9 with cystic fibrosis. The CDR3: CASSLILAGDLTDTQYF. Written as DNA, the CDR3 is TGCGCCAGCAGCCTCATACTAGCGGGGGACCTCACAGATACGCAGTATTTT.